The sequence of this T cell receptor (beta chain) was determined in a study of T cells in Graves' hyperthyroidism and ophthalmopathy. Overall study context: Initial diagnosis, before any treatment, was when peripheral blood was collected.

Researchers took RNA transcripts and amplified the TCR beta CDR3 regions from them. HTBI primers were used for first-round RT-PCR of the TCR CDR3. TCRdb re-analysed the multiplex PCR reads in MiXCR, keeping a single row per CDR3 protein. The sample records hundreds of thousands of distinct CDR3 sequences, just under 20% being singletons. This clonotype was recorded many times. V lost 0 bases to trimming and J lost 3 bases, with 7 bases between them. CDR3 length: 14 amino acids. The chain recombines TRBV12-3 or TRBV12-4 with TRBJ2-3, with no clear D. This clonotype was obtained from a man aged 35 to 55 with Graves' ophthalmopathy. Material for sequencing was blood. The CDR3 sequence is CASSLAGRTDTQYF. As DNA, the CDR3 is TGTGCCAGCAGTTTAGCCGGTCGAACAGATACGCAGTATTTT.